This T cell receptor beta chain is drawn from a study of blood T cell repertoires in COVID-19. Study details: Sites across the United States, Italy and Spain contributed samples from acute and convalescent COVID-19. The analysed material was cDNA or gDNA that came from T cells, B-cell-depleted T cells, or PBMCs.

In the original processing: Estimates of nucleated cell counts were drawn from the amplification of reference gene primers. Measured with immunoSEQ multiplex PCR; TCRdb has only the in-frame clones, and not every one. D and trimming were read from the DNA, whereas the V and J calls and clone size are those reported in that table. The sample includes under 95,000 clones, roughly 87% seen only once; the top ten take 6% to 7%. Looked up from germline, CDR1 is MDHEN and CDR2 is SYDVKM. CDR3 size: 15 residues. Trimming removed 6 bases at V and 0 bases at J, with 9 bases between. The sample taken for sequencing was peripheral blood. This clonotype was sampled from a woman aged 45-65 years with acute or convalescent COVID-19. V usage is TRBV28 and J usage is TRBJ1-6, with D hard to call. This CDR3 reads CASRPTHSYNSPLHF. The CDR3 DNA reads as TGTGCCAGCAGACCGACACACTCCTATAATTCACCCCTCCACTTT.